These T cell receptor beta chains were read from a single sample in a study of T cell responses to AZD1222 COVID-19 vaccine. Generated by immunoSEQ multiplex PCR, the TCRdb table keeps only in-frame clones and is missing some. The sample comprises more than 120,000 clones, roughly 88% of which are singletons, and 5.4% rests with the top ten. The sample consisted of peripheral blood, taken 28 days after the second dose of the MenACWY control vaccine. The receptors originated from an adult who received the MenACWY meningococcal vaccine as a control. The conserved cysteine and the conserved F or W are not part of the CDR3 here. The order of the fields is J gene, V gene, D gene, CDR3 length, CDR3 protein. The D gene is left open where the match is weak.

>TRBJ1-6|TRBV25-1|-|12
ASRGTAYNSPLH
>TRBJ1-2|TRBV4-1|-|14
ASSQESPITGYGYT
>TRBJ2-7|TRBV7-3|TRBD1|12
ASSLTGQAYEQY
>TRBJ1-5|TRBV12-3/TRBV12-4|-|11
ASSLGAQQPQH
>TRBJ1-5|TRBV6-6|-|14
ASSYTEQGLDQPQH
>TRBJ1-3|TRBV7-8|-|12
ASQLTSGRNTIY
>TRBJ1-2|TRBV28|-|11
ASRYREDYGYT
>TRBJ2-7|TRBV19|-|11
ASSSRTTYEQY
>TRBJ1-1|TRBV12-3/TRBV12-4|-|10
ASSFLGTEAF
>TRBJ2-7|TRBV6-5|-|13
ASRRRNLGSYEQY
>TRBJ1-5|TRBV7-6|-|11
ASSLSFGQPQH
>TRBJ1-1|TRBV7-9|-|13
ASIPWRTGNTEAF
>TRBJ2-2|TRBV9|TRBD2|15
ASSVETSGRRGRELF
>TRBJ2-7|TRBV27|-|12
ASSLSSVFREQY
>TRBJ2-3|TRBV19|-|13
ASSPWRLGTDTQY
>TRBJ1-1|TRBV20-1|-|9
SARDAEEAF
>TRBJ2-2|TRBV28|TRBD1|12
ASSLKGASGELF
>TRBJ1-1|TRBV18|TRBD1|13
ASSPMTGASTEAF
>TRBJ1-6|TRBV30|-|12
AWKMGQYNSPLH
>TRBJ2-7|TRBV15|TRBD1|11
ARNRGRALSKY
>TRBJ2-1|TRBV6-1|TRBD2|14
ASSEVGGGSYNEQF
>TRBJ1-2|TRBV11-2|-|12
ASSWARGDYGYT
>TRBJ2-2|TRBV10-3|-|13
AISTSGSNTGELF
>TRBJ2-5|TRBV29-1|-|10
SVGGAGETQY
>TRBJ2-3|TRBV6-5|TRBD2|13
ASRRRGESTDTQY
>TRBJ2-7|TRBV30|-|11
AWSGGASYEQY
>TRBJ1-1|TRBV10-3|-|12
ASSHATVNTEAF
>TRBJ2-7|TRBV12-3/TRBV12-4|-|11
ASSLRVFGEQY
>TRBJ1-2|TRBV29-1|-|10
SVGQAKGGYT
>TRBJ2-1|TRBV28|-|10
ASTRNRDGQF
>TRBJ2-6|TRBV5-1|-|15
ASSLARVPSGANVLT
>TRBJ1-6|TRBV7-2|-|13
ASSSTASYNSPLH
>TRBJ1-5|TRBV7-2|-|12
ASSLVGRDQPQH
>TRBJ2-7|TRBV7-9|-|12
ASSLAGVDYEQY
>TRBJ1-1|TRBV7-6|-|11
ASRRFGNNEAF
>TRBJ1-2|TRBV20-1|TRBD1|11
SASGTANYGYT
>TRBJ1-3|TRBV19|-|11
ASSASSGNTIY
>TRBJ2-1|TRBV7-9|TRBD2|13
ASSLGTSGDNEQF
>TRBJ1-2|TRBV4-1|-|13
ASSQARQTTGGYT
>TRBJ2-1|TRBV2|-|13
ASSAETGTYNEQF
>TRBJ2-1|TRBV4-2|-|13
ASSQTTVGDNEQF
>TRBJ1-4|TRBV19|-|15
ASSIQGKGVIGEKLF
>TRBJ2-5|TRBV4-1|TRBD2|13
ASSQWAGGVETQY
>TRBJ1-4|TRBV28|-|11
ATRRTTNEKLF
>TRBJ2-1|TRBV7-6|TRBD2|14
ASSLMGLAEKNEQF
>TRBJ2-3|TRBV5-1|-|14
ASSPPVVAGTDTQY
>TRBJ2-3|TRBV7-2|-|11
ASSSDPTDTQY
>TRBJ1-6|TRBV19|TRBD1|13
ASRIRQGKNSPLH
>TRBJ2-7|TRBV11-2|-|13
ASSLSRVEAYEQY
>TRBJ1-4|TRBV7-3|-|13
ASSLQGLSREKLF
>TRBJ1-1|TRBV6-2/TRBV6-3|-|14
ASSYPFRGRNTEAF
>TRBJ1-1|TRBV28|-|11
ASSFSRNTEAF
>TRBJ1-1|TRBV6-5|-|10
AAGVSYTEAF